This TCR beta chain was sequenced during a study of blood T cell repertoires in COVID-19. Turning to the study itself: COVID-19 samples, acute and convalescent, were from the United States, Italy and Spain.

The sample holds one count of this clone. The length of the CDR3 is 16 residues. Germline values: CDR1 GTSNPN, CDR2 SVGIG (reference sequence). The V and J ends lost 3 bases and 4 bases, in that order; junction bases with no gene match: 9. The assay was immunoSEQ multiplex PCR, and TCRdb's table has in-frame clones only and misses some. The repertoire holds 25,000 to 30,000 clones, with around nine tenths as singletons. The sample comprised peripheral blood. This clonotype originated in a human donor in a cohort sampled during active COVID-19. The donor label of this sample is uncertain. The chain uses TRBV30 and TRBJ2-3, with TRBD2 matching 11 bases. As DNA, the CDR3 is TGTGCCTGGAGAGGACTAGCGGGCCAACCCCCAGATACGCAGTATTTT. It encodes CAWRGLAGQPPDTQYF.